This TCR beta chain derives from a study of T cell clonality in common variable immunodeficiency. Whole-study findings and limits: Common variable immunodeficiency TCR beta sequences reportedly had fewer deletions and N-nucleotide insertions. Shared TCRbeta clones were fewer between CVID subjects than controls.

This clone came up many times. What it recognizes is unknown. The DNA ends 3 residues before the CDR3 does, and the rest of the CDR3 is filled in from the germline J gene. Germline-derived CDR1 and CDR2 are SGHVS and FQNEAQ. Between the trimmed V and J ends, which lost 2 bases and 0 bases, there was a span of 17 bases. This CDR3 spans 18 amino acids. CVID and control samples used equivalent genomic DNA input. Sequencing used immunoSEQ multiplex PCR; TCRdb keeps in-frame clones, though not all of them. There are fewer than 55,000 clones in the sample, none observed a single time. The chain links TRBV7-8 to TRBJ1-5; the D gene is possibly TRBD1 (6 bases). The specimen was peripheral blood mononuclear cells. This TCR came from a person aged 18 to 75 in good health. The DNA read from the CDR3 is TGTGCCAGCAGCTTATCGGGGAGGGGGAAAAATAGCAATCAGCCC. This encodes CASSLSGRGKNSNQP. From start to end, the CDR3 is CASSLSGRGKNSNQPQHF.